One and the same sample provided the 11 T cell receptor beta chains below, sequenced in a study of a mutant IDH1 vaccine in newly diagnosed glioma. This table comes from immunoSEQ multiplex PCR, and its TCRdb copy is limited to in-frame clones, with some not included. The top ten hold roughly 5% of the sample, which has tens of thousands of clones, 60% to 75% seen once. No antigens are known for them. Time point denoted: week 35, safety follow-up. It was 300 ug of mutant IDH1 20-mer peptide that made up each vaccine dose, given with topical imiquimod. Sample: PBMCs, taken from a glioma patient whose treatment included an IDH1 peptide vaccine. Source of these receptors: a man over 45 with glioma.

This chain joins TRBV4-2 and TRBJ1-5; 10 nucleotides match TRBD1. With V trimmed by 4 bases and J by 5 bases, 2 bases remained unmatched. The CDR3 covers 14 residues. Germline CDR1 and CDR2: LGHNA and YNFKEQ. The CDR3 loop reads CASSRTGGDQPQHF. The CDR3 coding sequence is TGTGCCAGCAGCCGGACAGGGGGTGATCAGCCCCAGCATTTT.

The chain couples TRBV19 to TRBJ1-1; D remains unclear. There are 14 residues in the CDR3. V dropped 3 bases and J dropped 0 bases, with 8 bases sitting between them. CDR1 and CDR2 from the germline V gene are LNHDA and SQIVND (reference sequence). This CDR3 is CASSMDGLNTEAFF. Here the CDR3 DNA reads TGTGCCAGTAGTATGGACGGATTGAACACTGAAGCTTTCTTT. Complete variable domain (other parts from reference TRBV19 and TRBJ1-1): DGGITQSPKYLFRKEGQNVTLSCEQNLNHDAMYWYRQDPGQGLRLIYYSQIVNDFQKGDIAEGYSVSREKKESFPLTVTSAQKNPTAFYLCASSMDGLNTEAFFGQGTRLTVV.

This chain links TRBV2 with TRBJ1-5; 9 positions match TRBD1. CDR3 length: 16 amino acids. V lost 0 bases and J lost 5; bases outside the gene matches: 5. Germline assignment: CDR1 SNHLY and CDR2 FYNNEI. The CDR3 sequence: CASSEADRGSYQPQHF. CDR3 DNA: TGTGCCAGCAGTGAAGCGGACAGGGGAAGTTATCAGCCCCAGCATTTT.

CDR3 sequence reads: CASSETRGYTF. DNA of the CDR3: TGTGCCAGCAGTGAAACCAGAGGCTACACCTTC. This sequence joins TRBV6-1 and TRBJ1-2; the D is unclear. Trimming took off 2 bases at V and 8 bases at J, with 6 bases between the two ends. The CDR3 covers 11 residues. The germline V gene encodes CDR1 MNHNS and CDR2 SASEGT.

The V call is TRBV6-1, the J call TRBJ1-1, with a weak D call TRBD1 (5 bases). V was clipped by 7 bases and J by 6 bases, with 18 bases between them. The length of the CDR3 is 14 residues. Germline CDR1 MNHNS, CDR2 SASEGT. The CDR3: CASKGRGVFSEAFF. The CDR3 coding sequence is TGTGCCAGCAAGGGTCGGGGGGTATTCTCTGAAGCTTTCTTT.

This clone showed up just a few times. V is TRBV19 and J is TRBJ1-5; 7 positions match TRBD1. The ends lost 3 bases at V and 4 bases at J; junction bases unmatched: 6. The CDR3 runs 15 residues. The germline CDR1 and CDR2 sequences are LNHDA and SQIVND (reference sequence). The DNA of the CDR3 is TGTGCCAGTAGTATTGGGACAGTACCTAATCAGCCCCAGCATTTT. Translation: CASSIGTVPNQPQHF.

The V and J genes are TRBV19 and TRBJ2-3, with D possibly matching TRBD1 (6 bases). Germline V gene lookup returns CDR1 LNHDA and CDR2 SQIVND (reference sequence). V lost 6 bases to trimming and J lost 4 bases, with 17 bases between them. This CDR3 contains 15 residues. DNA for the CDR3: TGTGCCAGTAGCTTAAGGGGGAACAGCGCAGATACGCAGTATTTT. Its translation is CASSLRGNSADTQYF.

The V gene is TRBV19, the J gene TRBJ2-3; D is uncertain. V lost 6 bases and J 5 bases, leaving 6 bases between the germline ends. Germline values: CDR1 LNHDA, CDR2 SQIVND (reference sequence). This CDR3 region has 11 residues. Written as DNA, the CDR3 is TGTGCCAGTAGGGTGGAAGATACGCAGTATTTT. Translating it yields CASRVEDTQYF.

This chain connects TRBV30 to TRBJ2-5; perhaps TRBD2 as D (6 bases). V gave up 0 bases and J gave up 1 base, with 12 bases separating them. CDR1 and CDR2 (germline): GTSNPN, SVGIG (reference sequence). This CDR3 has 15 residues. For the CDR3, the DNA is TGTGCCTGGAGTGTACTTGGACTACCCCAAGAGACCCAGTACTTC. Translated: CAWSVLGLPQETQYF.

The V gene is TRBV30, the J gene TRBJ2-1; D is unclear. CDR3 length equals 10 residues. Germline V gene data show CDR1 as GTSNPN and CDR2 as SVGIG (reference sequence). Trimming shortened V by 2 bases and J by 9 bases, and 5 bases separated the two germline ends. The CDR3 loop reads CAWSLGEQFF. The CDR3 DNA follows: TGTGCCTGGAGTCTTGGTGAGCAGTTCTTC. Full variable domain (rest looked up from reference TRBV30 and TRBJ2-1): SQTIHQWPATLVQPVGSPLSLECTVEGTSNPNLYWYRQAAGRGLQLLFYSVGIGQISSEVPQNLSASRPQDRQFILSSKKLLLSDSGFYLCAWSLGEQFFGPGTRLTVL.

The V gene is TRBV29-1, the J gene TRBJ2-1, with D maybe TRBD2 (6 bases). Germline CDR1 SQVTM, CDR2 ANQGSEA. Trimming left V 3 bases short and J 2 bases short, with 8 bases between. The length of the CDR3 is 13 residues. For the CDR3, the DNA is TGCAGCGTTGAGGGACTTACCTACAATGAGCAGTTCTTC. Its protein product is CSVEGLTYNEQFF.